This T cell receptor (beta chain) was profiled in a study of CD8+ T cells in alopecia areata. Overall study context: Administration of oral tofacitinib to treated patients was at 5 to 10 mg twice daily.

Comments on this clone: Its antigen is unidentified.

Notes on the study in general: Sequencing of scalp tissue also captures the resident alphabeta T cells of normal skin.

Following extraction, RNA underwent reverse transcription to cDNA, which served as the sequencing template. Repertoires were generated with immunoSEQ multiplex PCR, while TCRdb's copy carries only in-frame clones and drops some. The sample lists approximately 57,000 clones, 96% occurring once. Germline-derived CDR1 and CDR2 are MNHNS and SASEGT. The CDR3 is 14 amino acids. Trimming pared 6 bases from V and 3 bases from J, leaving 15 bases between. The source of this sequence is a human donor with alopecia areata. This material consisted of CD8+ T cells sorted from blood, taken at week 0. The J gene is TRBJ2-7, the V gene TRBV6-1; D gene ambiguous. CDR3 region: CASRMETVFYEQYF. The CDR3 DNA is TGTGCCAGCAGGATGGAGACGGTGTTCTACGAGCAGTACTTC.